Here is one T cell receptor (beta chain) with its context. Its antigen is currently unknown. Germline CDR1 is LGHDT and CDR2 is YNNKEL (reference sequence). The CDR3 is made up of 17 amino acids. Trimming took 6 bases from V and 2 from J, leaving 22 bases between them. Some clones are missing from TCRdb's copy, which holds only in-frame ones; the method was immunoSEQ multiplex PCR. The data hold 150,000 or so clones, with 90% observed a single time. The sample belongs to a study of T cell responses to AZD1222 COVID-19 vaccine. Study results and caveats: Rises in breadth and depth of Spike-specific TCRs came after two AZD1222 doses. Seropositive status at baseline applied to only five or six AZD1222 recipients. The donors showed a predominance of white British ancestry and of females, with possible underestimation of clonal diversity. The CD4 TCRs associated with vaccination extended across spike and predominated at 160-218 and 743-854.

The genes are TRBV3-1 (or the pseudogene TRBV3-2) and TRBJ1-2; D might be TRBD1 (6 bases). The specimen comprised peripheral blood, sampled 28 days after the second AZD1222 dose. This clonotype originated in an adult who received the AZD1222 COVID-19 vaccine. CDR3 loop: CASSQTMRTGNNYGYTF. CDR3 nucleotides: TGTGCCAGCAGTCAAACAATGCGAACAGGGAACAACTATGGCTACACCTTC.